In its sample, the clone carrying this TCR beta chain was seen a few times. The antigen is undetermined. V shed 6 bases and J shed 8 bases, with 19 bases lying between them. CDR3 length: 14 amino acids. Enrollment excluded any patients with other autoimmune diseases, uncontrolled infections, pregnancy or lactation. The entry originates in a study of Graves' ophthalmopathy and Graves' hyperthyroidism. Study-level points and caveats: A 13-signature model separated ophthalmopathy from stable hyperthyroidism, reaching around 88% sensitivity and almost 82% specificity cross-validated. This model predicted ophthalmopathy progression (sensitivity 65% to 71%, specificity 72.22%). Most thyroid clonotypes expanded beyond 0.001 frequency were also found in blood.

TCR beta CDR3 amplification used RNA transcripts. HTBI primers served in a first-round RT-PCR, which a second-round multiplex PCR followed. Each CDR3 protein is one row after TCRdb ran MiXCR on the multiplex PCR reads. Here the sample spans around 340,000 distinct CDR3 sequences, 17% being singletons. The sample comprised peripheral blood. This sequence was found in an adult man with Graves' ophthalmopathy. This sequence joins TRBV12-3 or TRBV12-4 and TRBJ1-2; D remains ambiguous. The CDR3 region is CASSDDLFHGGYTF. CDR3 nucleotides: TGTGCCAGCAGCGACGATCTATTCCACGGCGGCTACACCTTC.